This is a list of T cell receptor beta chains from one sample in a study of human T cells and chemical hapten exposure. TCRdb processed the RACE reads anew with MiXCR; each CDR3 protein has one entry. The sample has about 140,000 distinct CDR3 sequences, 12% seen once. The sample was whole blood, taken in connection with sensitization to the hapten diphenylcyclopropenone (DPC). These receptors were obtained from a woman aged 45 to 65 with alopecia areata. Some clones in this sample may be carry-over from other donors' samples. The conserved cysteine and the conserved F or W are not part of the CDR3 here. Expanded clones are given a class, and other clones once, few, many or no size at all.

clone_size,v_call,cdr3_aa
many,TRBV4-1,ASSHGQGNQPQH
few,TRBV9,ASSVAEGDLGKNIQY
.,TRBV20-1,SATPSTSRLGEQF
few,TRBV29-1,SVTSTDEQY
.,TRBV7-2,ASSLSPQGATGANVLT
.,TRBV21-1,ASSKAYGTRVGNEQF
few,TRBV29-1,SVGQNSYEQY
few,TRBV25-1,ASSHRGGISPLH
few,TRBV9,ASSVGSGVYNEQF
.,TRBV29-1,SAERDRGWGAF
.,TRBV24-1,ATARQGGKNEQF
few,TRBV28,ASSGQKLRNTIY
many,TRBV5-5,ASSKTSTNEKLF